The 27 T cell receptor beta chains in this list originate from one sample, sequenced in a study of Tregs in tolerant kidney transplant recipients. The method was immunoSEQ multiplex PCR; TCRdb's version includes in-frame clones alone and lacks a portion of them. This sample has 50,000 or so clones, with around 90% found just once. Mixed chimerism was transient after nonmyeloablative marrow transplants from related graft donors. The specimen was CD8+ T cells from blood (PBMCs), collected 24 months after the transplant. Receptors originate from a human patient who received a combined kidney and bone marrow transplant. Some of these T cells may belong to the graft donor.

The V call is TRBV6-5, the J call TRBJ1-5, with 7 bases matching TRBD1. Germline V lookup: CDR1 MNHEY, CDR2 SVGAGI. The CDR3 spans 14 residues. V lost 5 bases and J lost 3; bases outside the gene matches: 4. The CDR3 region is CASSHRGDNQPQHF. The CDR3 DNA reads TGTGCCAGCAGTCACAGGGGAGACAATCAGCCCCAGCATTTT.

The chain carries TRBV7-9 and TRBJ2-7; 10 nucleotides match TRBD2. The CDR3 length is 15 residues. Germline V gene sequence: CDR1 SEHNR, CDR2 FQNEAQ (reference sequence). V dropped 3 bases and J dropped 5; count of bases not matched to a gene: 7. The CDR3 spells CASSFPASGSHEQYF. CDR3 nucleotides: TGTGCCAGCAGCTTTCCGGCTAGCGGGAGCCACGAGCAGTACTTC.

V gene TRBV2 combines with J gene TRBJ2-1, with 11 bases aligning to TRBD1. CDR1 and CDR2 from the germline V gene are SNHLY and FYNNEI. V was clipped by 2 bases and J by 5 bases; unmatched bases: 5. The CDR3 runs 16 residues. The CDR3 DNA sequence: TGTGCCAGCAGTGAACCCCGGGACAGGGGGGACAATGAGCAGTTCTTC. Amino acid sequence: CASSEPRDRGDNEQFF.

The chain is built from TRBV5-1 and TRBJ2-1; weak D call: TRBD1 (5 bases). The CDR3 spans 13 residues. Between the trimmed V and J ends, which lost 5 bases and 5 bases, there was a span of 11 bases. CDR1 SGHRS and CDR2 YFSETQ come from the germline V gene. The CDR3 region is CASRWTNNNEQFF. The CDR3 nucleotides read TGCGCCAGCAGGTGGACAAACAACAATGAGCAGTTCTTC.

This rearrangement joins TRBV6-5 to TRBJ2-1, with D possibly TRBD2 on 6 matching bases. Germline V gene data show CDR1 as MNHEY and CDR2 as SVGAGI. The V end was cut by 8 bases, the J end by 0 bases, with 8 bases between. The CDR3 consists of 13 residues. As DNA, the CDR3 is TGTGCCAGCGGGGGGAGCTCCTACAATGAGCAGTTCTTC. Protein product: CASGGSSYNEQFF.

The table lists this clone with a count of one. This chain uses TRBV6-1 with TRBJ2-7; TRBD1 is a possible D gene (6 bases). V was shortened by 3 bases and J by 2 bases, with 14 bases between the two germline ends. The CDR3 is 15 residues long. The germline V gene encodes CDR1 MNHNS and CDR2 SASEGT. This chain's CDR3 is CASSEGAWGPYEQYF. CDR3 DNA sequence: TGTGCCAGCAGTGAGGGGGCCTGGGGCCCCTACGAGCAGTACTTC.

The chain has TRBV28 and TRBJ1-4; D might be TRBD1 (5 bases). Trimming shortened V by 6 bases and J by 0 bases, and 14 bases separated the two germline ends. The CDR3 contains 16 residues. The germline gives CDR1 MDHEN, CDR2 SYDVKM. As DNA, the CDR3 is TGTGCCAGCAGATGGGGCAGCCAATCAACTAATGAAAAACTGTTTTTT. Residues: CASRWGSQSTNEKLFF.

The chain employs TRBV20-1 and TRBJ1-3; D gene uncertain. The CDR3 sequence is 11 residues long. CDR1 and CDR2 from the germline V gene are DFQATT and SNEGSKA (reference sequence). Trimming cost V 7 bases and J 4 bases, with 8 bases left between them. DNA for the CDR3: TGCAGTGTCGGTTTCGGAAACACCATATATTTT. The encoded protein is CSVGFGNTIYF.

J is TRBJ2-5 and V is TRBV5-4; 10 nucleotides align to TRBD1. Germline V gene sequence: CDR1 SGHNT, CDR2 YYREEE (reference sequence). J was trimmed by 11 bases and V by 2 bases; bases with no gene match: 9. This CDR3 is 14 amino acids long. The CDR3, as DNA: TGTGCCAGCAGCTTTGGGACAGGGGCCCTAGAGCAGTACTTC. It yields the protein CASSFGTGALEQYF. The full variable domain, in which reference TRBV5-4 and TRBJ2-5 provide the parts outside the CDR3, is ETGVTQSPTHLIKTRGQQVTLRCSSQSGHNTVSWYQQALGQGPQFIFQYYREEENGRGNFPPRFSGLQFPNYSSELNVNALELDDSALYLCASSFGTGALEQYFGPGTRLLVL.

The V gene is TRBV11-3, the J gene TRBJ2-7, with D possibly matching TRBD1 (6 bases). With 1 base removed from V and 3 bases from J, the gap between germline ends came to 16 bases. The CDR3 spans 16 residues. Germline V gene sequence: CDR1 SGHNT, CDR2 YENEEA. The chain's CDR3 is CASSLGSGHGDYEQYF. The CDR3 DNA reads as TGTGCCAGCAGCTTAGGATCGGGACATGGCGACTACGAGCAGTACTTC.

V and J are TRBV30 and TRBJ1-2; weak D call: TRBD1 (5 bases). Looked up from germline, CDR1 is GTSNPN and CDR2 is SVGIG (reference sequence). V was trimmed by 0 bases and J by 5 bases, leaving 10 bases between them. The length of the CDR3 is 13 residues. The CDR3 loop is CAWSVGVMYGYTF. In nucleotides, the CDR3 is TGTGCCTGGAGTGTAGGGGTTATGTATGGCTACACCTTC.

The CDR3 DNA is TGTGCCAGCAGCGAACAGGGGGCGGGGAATGAGCAGTTCTTC. It specifies CASSEQGAGNEQFF. J is TRBJ2-1 and V is TRBV6-1, with TRBD1 matching over 9 bases. Germline loops: CDR1 MNHNS, CDR2 SASEGT. V shed 6 bases and J 7 bases; nucleotides not matched to a gene: 7. The CDR3 runs to 14 residues.

The chain joins TRBV7-3 to TRBJ1-1; D remains ambiguous. CDR1 is SGHTA and CDR2 is FQGTGA in the germline V gene. The CDR3 has 13 amino acids. V dropped 0 bases and J dropped 5 bases, with 7 bases sitting between them. CDR3 residues: CASSLTGRTEAFF. CDR3 DNA: TGTGCCAGCAGCTTAACGGGGAGGACTGAAGCTTTCTTT.

This chain uses TRBV6-5 with TRBJ2-1; tentative D call: TRBD1 (5 bases). Germline CDR1 and CDR2: MNHEY and SVGAGI. Trimming removed 5 bases at V and 6 bases at J, with 11 bases between. The CDR3 spans 13 residues. CDR3 protein: CASSLSGANEQFF. CDR3 bases: TGTGCCAGCAGTCTGAGTGGGGCCAATGAGCAGTTCTTC.

The chain employs TRBV28 and TRBJ2-7; D not resolved. Per the germline V gene, CDR1 is MDHEN and CDR2 is SYDVKM. CDR3 size: 14 residues. Trimming stripped 4 bases from V and 3 bases from J, with 13 bases between. As DNA, the CDR3 is TGTGCCAGCAGTTCTAATACCGACAACTACGAGCAGTACTTC. As protein: CASSSNTDNYEQYF.

The chain links TRBV11-2 to TRBJ2-1, with D perhaps matching TRBD2 (6 bases). The CDR3 totals 15 residues. V was trimmed by 1 base and J by 8 bases, leaving 15 bases between them. The germline CDR1 and CDR2 sequences are SGHAT and FQNNGV. CDR3 loop: CASSLAGHSGDEQFF. CDR3 DNA: TGTGCCAGCAGCTTAGCGGGCCATTCGGGGGATGAGCAGTTCTTC.

The chain links TRBV19 to TRBJ2-3; the D is unclear. The CDR3 covers 14 residues. Trimming removed 5 bases from V and 3 bases from J, with 12 bases in between. The germline V gene encodes CDR1 LNHDA and CDR2 SQIVND (reference sequence). This CDR3 reads CASSLLRSTDTQYF. Here the CDR3 DNA reads TGTGCCAGTAGTCTCCTGAGATCGACAGATACGCAGTATTTT.

The rearrangement links TRBV7-8 to TRBJ2-1; 10 nucleotides agree with TRBD2. Looked up from germline, CDR1 is SGHVS and CDR2 is FQNEAQ. The CDR3 loop spans 19 amino acids. V dropped 0 bases and J dropped 8; count of bases not matched to a gene: 16. The CDR3 here is CASSLAITQRGGRWDEQFF. CDR3 nucleotide sequence: TGTGCCAGCAGCTTAGCGATCACCCAGCGGGGGGGCCGGTGGGATGAGCAGTTCTTC. Together with reference TRBV7-8 and TRBJ2-1, the CDR3 gives the full variable domain: GAGVSQSPRYKVAKRGQDVALRCDPISGHVSLFWYQQALGQGPEFLTYFQNEAQLDKSGLPSDRFFAERPEGSVSTLKIQRTQQEDSAVYLCASSLAITQRGGRWDEQFFGPGTRLTVL.

The rearrangement links TRBV7-3 to TRBJ2-1; D is possibly TRBD1 (5 bases). CDR1 is SGHTA, CDR2 FQGTGA, per germline. The V end lost 4 bases, the J end lost 5 bases, and 15 bases lay between the germline ends. The CDR3 covers 15 residues. This CDR3 is CASSSWSGSNNEQFF. As DNA, the CDR3 is TGTGCCAGCAGCTCTTGGTCAGGGTCCAACAATGAGCAGTTCTTC.

This clone was recorded once. CDR3 in amino acids: CASRTTSGGRDTQYF. CDR3 coding DNA: TGTGCCAGCAGAACGACTAGCGGGGGCCGGGATACGCAGTATTTT. The chain employs TRBV5-5 and TRBJ2-3; TRBD2 agrees at 12 bases. With 5 bases clipped from V and 6 bases from J, the junction kept 7 bases outside the gene matches. Germline lookup yields CDR1 SGHKS and CDR2 YYEKEE (reference sequence). This CDR3 region has 15 residues.

The chain combines TRBV7-9 with TRBJ2-2, with D uncertain. Germline V CDR1 and CDR2: SEHNR, FQNEAQ (reference sequence). The CDR3 totals 14 residues. Trimming shortened V by 2 bases and J by 1 base, and 5 bases separated the two germline ends. The CDR3 bases are TGTGCCAGCAGCTTAATCAAGAACACCGGGGAGCTGTTTTTT. This encodes CASSLIKNTGELFF. The complete variable domain, with remaining parts taken from reference TRBV7-9 and TRBJ2-2, reads DTGVSQNPRHKITKRGQNVTFRCDPISEHNRLYWYRQTLGQGPEFLTYFQNEAQLEKSRLLSDRFSAERPKGSFSTLEIQRTEQGDSAMYLCASSLIKNTGELFFGEGSRLTVL.

V is TRBV4-2 and J is TRBJ1-4; 7 bases match TRBD1. With 3 bases clipped from V and 7 bases from J, the junction kept 8 bases outside the gene matches. Germline loops: CDR1 LGHNA, CDR2 YNFKEQ. This CDR3 has 15 amino acids. CDR3 in amino acids: CASSHNRGRSEKLFF. For the CDR3, the DNA is TGTGCCAGCAGCCACAACAGGGGTAGGAGTGAAAAACTGTTTTTT.

This chain uses TRBV18 with TRBJ1-4; D is unclear. Deletions cut 3 bases from V and 6 bases from J, with 14 bases between. Germline V gene data show CDR1 as KGHSH and CDR2 as LQKENI. CDR3 length: 15 residues. For the CDR3, the DNA is TGTGCCAGCTCACCGCCGGGAGGGATAGATGAAAAACTGTTTTTT. Amino acid sequence: CASSPPGGIDEKLFF.

The chain uses TRBV7-7 and TRBJ2-5; TRBD1 agrees at 10 bases. The closer fit of TRBJ2-7 to the DNA end suggests the J call may be wrong. Germline V gene sequence: CDR1 SSHAT, CDR2 FNYEAQ (reference sequence). The CDR3 is 15 amino acids. The CDR3, as DNA: TGTGCCAGCAGAGCCACCGGGACAGGGGATCACGAGCAGTACTTC. It codes for CASRATGTGDHEQYF.

V gene TRBV2 combines with J gene TRBJ1-2; TRBD1 agrees at 8 bases. After removal of 10 bases from V and 7 bases from J, the junction contained 11 bases not matched to a gene. CDR1 and CDR2 from the germline V gene are SNHLY and FYNNEI. The CDR3 contains 13 residues. The CDR3 coding sequence is TGTGCCACCCCCAACGGACAGGGTGGTGGCTACACCTTC. Protein product: CATPNGQGGGYTF.

The rearrangement links TRBV4-2 to TRBJ2-7; 9 nucleotides line up with TRBD1. In germline, CDR1 is LGHNA, CDR2 YNFKEQ. CDR3 length: 13 amino acids. V trimming: 3 bases; J trimming: 4 bases; junction bases outside the gene matches: 1. The CDR3 sequence: CASSQDRGYEQYF. CDR3 nucleotide sequence: TGTGCCAGCAGCCAGGACAGGGGATACGAGCAGTACTTC.

This chain links TRBV7-6 with TRBJ2-7; the match to TRBD2 covers 11 bases. The germline gives CDR1 SGHVS, CDR2 FNYEAQ. This CDR3 has 16 amino acids. The V and J ends lost 6 bases and 0 bases, in that order; junction bases with no gene match: 7. Here the CDR3 reads CASRPGLAGPSYEQYF. Here the CDR3 DNA reads TGTGCCAGCAGACCAGGACTAGCGGGTCCCTCCTACGAGCAGTACTTC.